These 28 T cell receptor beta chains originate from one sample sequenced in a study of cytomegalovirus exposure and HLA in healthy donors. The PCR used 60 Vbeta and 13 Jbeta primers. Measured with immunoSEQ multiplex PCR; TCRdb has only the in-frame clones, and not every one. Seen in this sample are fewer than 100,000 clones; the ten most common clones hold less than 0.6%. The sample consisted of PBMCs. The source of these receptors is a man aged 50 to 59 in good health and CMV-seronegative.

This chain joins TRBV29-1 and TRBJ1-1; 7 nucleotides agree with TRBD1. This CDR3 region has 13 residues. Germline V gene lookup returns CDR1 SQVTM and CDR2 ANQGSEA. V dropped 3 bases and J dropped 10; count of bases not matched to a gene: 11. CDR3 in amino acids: CSVDVTGNFRAFF. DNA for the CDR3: TGCAGCGTTGATGTGACAGGGAATTTCAGAGCTTTCTTT.

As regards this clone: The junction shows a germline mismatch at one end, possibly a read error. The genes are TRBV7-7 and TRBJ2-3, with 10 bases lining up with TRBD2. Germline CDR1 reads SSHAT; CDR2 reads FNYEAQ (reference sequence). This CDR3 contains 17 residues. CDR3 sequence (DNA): TGTGCTAGCAGCCCCCGAGCGGGGGGGCCTAGCACAGATACGCAGTATTTT. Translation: CASSPRAGGPSTDTQYF.

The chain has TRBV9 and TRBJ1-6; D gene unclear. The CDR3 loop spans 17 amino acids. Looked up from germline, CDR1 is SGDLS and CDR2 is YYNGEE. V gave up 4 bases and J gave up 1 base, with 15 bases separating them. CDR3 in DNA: TGTGCCAGCAGCCCCCATCTGGAGGCGTCCTATAATTCACCCCTCCACTTT. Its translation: CASSPHLEASYNSPLHF.

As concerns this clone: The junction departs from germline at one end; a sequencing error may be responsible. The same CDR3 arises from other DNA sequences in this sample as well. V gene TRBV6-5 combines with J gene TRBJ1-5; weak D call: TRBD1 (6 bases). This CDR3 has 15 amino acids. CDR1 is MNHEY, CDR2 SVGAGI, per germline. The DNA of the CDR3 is TGTGCCAGCTCCTTAGGGGGGGTTAGCAATCAGCCCCAGCACTTT. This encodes CASSLGGVSNQPQHF.

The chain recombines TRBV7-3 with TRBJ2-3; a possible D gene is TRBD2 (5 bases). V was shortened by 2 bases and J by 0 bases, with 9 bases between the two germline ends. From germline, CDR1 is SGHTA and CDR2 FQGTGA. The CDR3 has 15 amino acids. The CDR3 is CASSLGGYSTDTQYF. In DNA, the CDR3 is TGTGCCAGCAGCTTAGGCGGGTACAGCACAGATACGCAGTATTTT.

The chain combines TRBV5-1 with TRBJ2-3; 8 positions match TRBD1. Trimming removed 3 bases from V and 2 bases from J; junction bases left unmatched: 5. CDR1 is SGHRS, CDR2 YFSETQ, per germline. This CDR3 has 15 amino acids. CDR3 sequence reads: CASSSTGGNTDTQYF. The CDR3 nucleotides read TGCGCCAGCAGCTCAACAGGGGGGAACACAGATACGCAGTATTTT.

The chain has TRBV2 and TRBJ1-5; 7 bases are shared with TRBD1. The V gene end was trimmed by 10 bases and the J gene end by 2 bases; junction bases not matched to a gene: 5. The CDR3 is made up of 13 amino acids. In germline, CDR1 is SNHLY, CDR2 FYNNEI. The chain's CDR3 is CATGTEGNQPQHF. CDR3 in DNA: TGTGCCACTGGGACAGAAGGCAATCAGCCCCAGCATTTT.

The CDR3 is CASSHSNQPQHF. CDR3 bases: TGTGCCAGCAGCCATTCGAATCAGCCCCAGCATTTT. The chain couples TRBV14 to TRBJ1-5; D unresolved. Trimming took off 3 bases at V and 4 bases at J, with 4 bases between the two ends. Germline V CDR1 and CDR2: SGHDN, FVKESK. The CDR3 is 12 amino acids.

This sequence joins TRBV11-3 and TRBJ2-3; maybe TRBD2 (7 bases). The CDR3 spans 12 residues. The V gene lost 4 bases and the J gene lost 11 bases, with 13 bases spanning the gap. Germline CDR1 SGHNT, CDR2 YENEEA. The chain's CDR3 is CASSSRRGGQYF. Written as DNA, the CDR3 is TGTGCCAGCAGCTCCAGGAGGGGGGGGCAGTATTTT.

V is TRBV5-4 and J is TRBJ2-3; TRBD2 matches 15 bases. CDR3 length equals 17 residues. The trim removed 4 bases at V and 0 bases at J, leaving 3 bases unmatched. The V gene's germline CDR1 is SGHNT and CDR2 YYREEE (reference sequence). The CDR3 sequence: CASSPGTSGGSTDTQYF. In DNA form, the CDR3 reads TGTGCCAGCAGCCCGGGGACTAGCGGGGGGAGCACAGATACGCAGTATTTT.

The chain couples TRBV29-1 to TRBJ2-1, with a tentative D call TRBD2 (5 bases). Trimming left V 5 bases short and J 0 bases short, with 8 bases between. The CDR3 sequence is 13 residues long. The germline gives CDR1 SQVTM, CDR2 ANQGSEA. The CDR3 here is CSVLGSSYNEQFF. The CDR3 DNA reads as TGCAGCGTTCTGGGGAGCTCCTACAATGAGCAGTTCTTC.

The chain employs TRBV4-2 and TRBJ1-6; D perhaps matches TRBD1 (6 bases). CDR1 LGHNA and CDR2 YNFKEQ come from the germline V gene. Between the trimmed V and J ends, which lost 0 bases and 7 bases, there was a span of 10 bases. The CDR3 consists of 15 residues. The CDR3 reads CASSQDQQGNSPLHF. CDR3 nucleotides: TGTGCCAGCAGCCAAGATCAACAGGGCAATTCACCCCTCCACTTT.

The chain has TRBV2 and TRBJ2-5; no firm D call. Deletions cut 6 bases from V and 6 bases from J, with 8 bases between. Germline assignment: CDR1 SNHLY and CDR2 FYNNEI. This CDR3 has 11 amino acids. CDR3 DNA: TGTGCCAGCAGAGAGACACAGACCCAGTACTTC. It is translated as CASRETQTQYF.

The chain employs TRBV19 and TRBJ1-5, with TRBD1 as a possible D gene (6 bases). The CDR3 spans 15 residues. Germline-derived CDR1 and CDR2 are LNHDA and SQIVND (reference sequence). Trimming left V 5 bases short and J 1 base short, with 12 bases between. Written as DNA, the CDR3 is TGTGCCAGTAGTCCACAGGGTTCAAGCAATCAGCCCCAGCATTTT. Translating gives CASSPQGSSNQPQHF.

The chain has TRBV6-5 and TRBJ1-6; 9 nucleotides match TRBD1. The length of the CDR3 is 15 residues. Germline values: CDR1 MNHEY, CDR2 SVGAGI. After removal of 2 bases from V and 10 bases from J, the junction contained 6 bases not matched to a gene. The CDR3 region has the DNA TGTGCCAGCAGTTACGGGACAGGGTATGGCTCACCCCTCCACTTT. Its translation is CASSYGTGYGSPLHF.

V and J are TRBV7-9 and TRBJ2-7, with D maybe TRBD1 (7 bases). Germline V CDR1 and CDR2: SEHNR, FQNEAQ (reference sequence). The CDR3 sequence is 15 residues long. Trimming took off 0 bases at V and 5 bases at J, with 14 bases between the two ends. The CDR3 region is CASSLAGGGGHEQYF. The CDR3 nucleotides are TGTGCCAGCAGCTTAGCGGGTGGAGGGGGCCACGAGCAGTACTTC. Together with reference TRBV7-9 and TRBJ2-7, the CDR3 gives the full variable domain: DTGVSQNPRHKITKRGQNVTFRCDPISEHNRLYWYRQTLGQGPEFLTYFQNEAQLEKSRLLSDRFSAERPKGSFSTLEIQRTEQGDSAMYLCASSLAGGGGHEQYFGPGTRLTVT.

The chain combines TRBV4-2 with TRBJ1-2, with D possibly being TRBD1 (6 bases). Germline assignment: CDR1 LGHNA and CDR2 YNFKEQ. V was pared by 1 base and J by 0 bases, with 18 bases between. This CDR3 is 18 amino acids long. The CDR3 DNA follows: TGTGCCAGCAGCCAAGGTCCCCTAACAGGGTTCACTAACTATGGCTACACCTTC. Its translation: CASSQGPLTGFTNYGYTF.

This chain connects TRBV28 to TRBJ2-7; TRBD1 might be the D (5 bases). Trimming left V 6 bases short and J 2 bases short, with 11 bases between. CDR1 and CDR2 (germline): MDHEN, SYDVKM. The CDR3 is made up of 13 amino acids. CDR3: CASSLDSPYEQYF. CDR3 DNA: TGTGCCAGCAGCCTCGACAGCCCCTACGAGCAGTACTTC.

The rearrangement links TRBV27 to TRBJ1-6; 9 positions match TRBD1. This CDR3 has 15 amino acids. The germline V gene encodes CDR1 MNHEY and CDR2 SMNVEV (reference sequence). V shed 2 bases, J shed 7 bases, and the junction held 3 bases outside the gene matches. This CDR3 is CASSLRTGVNSPLHF. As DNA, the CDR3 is TGTGCCAGCAGTTTACGGACAGGGGTCAATTCACCCCTCCACTTT.

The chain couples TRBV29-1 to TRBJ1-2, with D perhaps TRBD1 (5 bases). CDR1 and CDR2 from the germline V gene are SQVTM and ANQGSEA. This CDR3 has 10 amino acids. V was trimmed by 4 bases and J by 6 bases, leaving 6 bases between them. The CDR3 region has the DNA TGCAGCGTTGGGGGGGATGGCTACACCTTC. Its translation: CSVGGDGYTF.

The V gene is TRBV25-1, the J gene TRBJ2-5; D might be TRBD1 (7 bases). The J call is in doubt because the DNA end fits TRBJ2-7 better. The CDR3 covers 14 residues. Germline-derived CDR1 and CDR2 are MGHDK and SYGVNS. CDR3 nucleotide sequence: TGTGCCAGCAGTGAGCGGGACAGCTCCTACGAGCAGTACTTC. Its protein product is CASSERDSSYEQYF.

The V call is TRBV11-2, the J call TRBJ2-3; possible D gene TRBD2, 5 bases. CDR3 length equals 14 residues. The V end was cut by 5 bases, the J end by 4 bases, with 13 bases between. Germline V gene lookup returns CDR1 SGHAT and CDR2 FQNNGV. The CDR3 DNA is TGTGCCAGCAGCCTATCACTAGGTTCAGATACGCAGTATTTT. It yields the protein CASSLSLGSDTQYF.

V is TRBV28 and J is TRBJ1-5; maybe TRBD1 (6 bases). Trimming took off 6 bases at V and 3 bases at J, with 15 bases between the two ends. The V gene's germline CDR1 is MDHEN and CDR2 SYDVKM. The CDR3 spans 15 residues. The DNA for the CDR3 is TGTGCCAGCAGCCTTACAGGGCCTTTCAATCAGCCCCAGCATTTT. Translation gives CASSLTGPFNQPQHF.

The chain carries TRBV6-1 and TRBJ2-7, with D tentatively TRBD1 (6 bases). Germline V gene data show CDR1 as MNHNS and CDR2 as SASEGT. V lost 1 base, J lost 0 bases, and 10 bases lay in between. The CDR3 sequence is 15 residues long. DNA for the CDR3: TGTGCCAGCAGTGAAGGGCAGGGGTACTCCTACGAGCAGTACTTC. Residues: CASSEGQGYSYEQYF.

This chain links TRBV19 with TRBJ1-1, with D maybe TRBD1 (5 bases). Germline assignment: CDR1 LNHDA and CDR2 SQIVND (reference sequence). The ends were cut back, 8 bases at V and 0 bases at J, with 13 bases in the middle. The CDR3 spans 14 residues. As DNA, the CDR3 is TGTGCCAGTCGCGGGTGGGGGGTGAACACTGAAGCTTTCTTT. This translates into CASRGWGVNTEAFF.

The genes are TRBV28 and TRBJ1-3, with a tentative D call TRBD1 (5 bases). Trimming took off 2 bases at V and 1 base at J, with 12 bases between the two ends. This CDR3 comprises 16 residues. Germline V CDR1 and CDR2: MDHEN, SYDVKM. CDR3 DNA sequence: TGTGCCAGCAGTTTAAATACCGGGGGATCTGGAAACACCATATATTTT. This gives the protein CASSLNTGGSGNTIYF.

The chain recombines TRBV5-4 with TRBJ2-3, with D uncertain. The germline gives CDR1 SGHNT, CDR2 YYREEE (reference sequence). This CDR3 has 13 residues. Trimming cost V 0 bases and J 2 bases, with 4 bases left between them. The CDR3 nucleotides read TGTGCCAGCAGCTTGGCTAACACAGATACGCAGTATTTT. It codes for CASSLANTDTQYF.

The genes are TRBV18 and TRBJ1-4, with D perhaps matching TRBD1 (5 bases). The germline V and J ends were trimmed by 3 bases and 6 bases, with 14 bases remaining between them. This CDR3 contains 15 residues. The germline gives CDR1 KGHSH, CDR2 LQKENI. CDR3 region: CASSPREGVDEKLFF. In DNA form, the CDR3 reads TGTGCCAGCTCACCCAGAGAAGGGGTCGATGAAAAACTGTTTTTT. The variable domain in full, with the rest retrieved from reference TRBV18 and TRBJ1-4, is NAGVMQNPRHLVRRRGQEARLRCSPMKGHSHVYWYRQLPEEGLKFMVYLQKENIIDESGMPKERFSAEFPKEGPSILRIQQVVRGDSAAYFCASSPREGVDEKLFFGSGTQLSVL.